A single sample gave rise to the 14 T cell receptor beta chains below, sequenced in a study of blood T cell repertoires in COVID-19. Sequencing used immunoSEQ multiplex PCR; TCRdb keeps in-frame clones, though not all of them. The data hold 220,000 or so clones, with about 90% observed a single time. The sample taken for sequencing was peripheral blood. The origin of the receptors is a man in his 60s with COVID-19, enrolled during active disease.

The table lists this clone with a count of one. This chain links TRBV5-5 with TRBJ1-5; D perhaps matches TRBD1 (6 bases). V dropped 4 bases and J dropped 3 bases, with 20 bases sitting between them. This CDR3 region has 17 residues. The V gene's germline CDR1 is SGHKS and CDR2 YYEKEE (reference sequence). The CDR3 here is CASSLTLRQVYNQPQHF. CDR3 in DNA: TGTGCCAGCAGCCTAACCTTAAGACAGGTTTACAATCAGCCCCAGCATTTT.

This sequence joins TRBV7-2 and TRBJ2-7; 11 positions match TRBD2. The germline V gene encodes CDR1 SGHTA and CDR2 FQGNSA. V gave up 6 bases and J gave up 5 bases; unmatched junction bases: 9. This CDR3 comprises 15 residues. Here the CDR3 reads CASSPTSGRGNEQYF. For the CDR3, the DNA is TGTGCCAGCAGTCCCACTAGCGGGAGAGGAAACGAGCAGTACTTC.

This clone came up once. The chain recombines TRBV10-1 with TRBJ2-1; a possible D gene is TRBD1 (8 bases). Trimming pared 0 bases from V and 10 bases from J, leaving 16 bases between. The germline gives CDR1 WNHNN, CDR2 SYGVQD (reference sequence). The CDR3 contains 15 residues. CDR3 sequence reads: CASSESRTGRDEQFF. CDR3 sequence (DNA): TGCGCCAGCAGTGAGTCCCGGACAGGGAGGGACGAGCAGTTCTTC.

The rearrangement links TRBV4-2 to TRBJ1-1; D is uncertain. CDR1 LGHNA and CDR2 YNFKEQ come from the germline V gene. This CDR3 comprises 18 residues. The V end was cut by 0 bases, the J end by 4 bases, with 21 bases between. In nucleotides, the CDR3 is TGTGCCAGCAGCCAAGATCTCTTCCTCAGGCATGTCGGCACTGAAGCTTTCTTT. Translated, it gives CASSQDLFLRHVGTEAFF.

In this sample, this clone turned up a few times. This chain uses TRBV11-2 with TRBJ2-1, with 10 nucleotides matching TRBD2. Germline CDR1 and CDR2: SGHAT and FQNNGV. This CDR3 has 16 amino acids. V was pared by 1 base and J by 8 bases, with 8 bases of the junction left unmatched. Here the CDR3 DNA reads TGTGCCAGCAGCTTAGTACCTAGCGGGAGTTTGGATGAGCAGTTCTTC. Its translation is CASSLVPSGSLDEQFF.

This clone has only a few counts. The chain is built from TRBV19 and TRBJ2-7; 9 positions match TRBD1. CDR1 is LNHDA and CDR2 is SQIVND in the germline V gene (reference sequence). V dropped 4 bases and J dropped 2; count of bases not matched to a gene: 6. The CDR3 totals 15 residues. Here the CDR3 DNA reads TGTGCCAGTAGTACGGGACAGGGATCCCCCTACGAGCAGTACTTC. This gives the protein CASSTGQGSPYEQYF. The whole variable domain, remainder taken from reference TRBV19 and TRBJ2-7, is DGGITQSPKYLFRKEGQNVTLSCEQNLNHDAMYWYRQDPGQGLRLIYYSQIVNDFQKGDIAEGYSVSREKKESFPLTVTSAQKNPTAFYLCASSTGQGSPYEQYFGPGTRLTVT.

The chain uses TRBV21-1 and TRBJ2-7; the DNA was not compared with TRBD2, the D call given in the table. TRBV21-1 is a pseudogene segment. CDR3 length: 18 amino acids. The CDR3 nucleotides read TGTGCCAGCAGCAAAGGGAAAGTAGTGCGGGCAGTGTCCTACGAGCAGTACTTC. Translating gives CASSKGKVVRAVSYEQYF.

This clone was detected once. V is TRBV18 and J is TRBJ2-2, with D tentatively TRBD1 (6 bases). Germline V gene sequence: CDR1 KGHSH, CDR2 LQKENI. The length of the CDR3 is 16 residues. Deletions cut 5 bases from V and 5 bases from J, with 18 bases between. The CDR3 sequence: CASSSTGTPSTGELFF. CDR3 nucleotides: TGTGCCAGCTCATCAACCGGGACACCTTCGACCGGGGAGCTGTTTTTT.

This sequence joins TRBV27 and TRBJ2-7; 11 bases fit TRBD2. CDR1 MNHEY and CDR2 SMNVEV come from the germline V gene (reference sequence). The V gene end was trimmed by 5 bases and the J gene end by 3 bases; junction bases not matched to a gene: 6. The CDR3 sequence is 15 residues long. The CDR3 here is CASSTLAGGLYEQYF. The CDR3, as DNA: TGTGCCAGCAGTACCCTAGCGGGGGGCCTCTACGAGCAGTACTTC.

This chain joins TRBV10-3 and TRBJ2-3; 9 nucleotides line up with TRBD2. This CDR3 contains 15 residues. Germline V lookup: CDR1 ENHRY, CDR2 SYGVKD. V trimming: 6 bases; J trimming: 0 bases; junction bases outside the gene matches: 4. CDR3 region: CAIRASGVSTDTQYF. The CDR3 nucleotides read TGTGCCATCAGAGCTAGCGGGGTGAGCACAGATACGCAGTATTTT.

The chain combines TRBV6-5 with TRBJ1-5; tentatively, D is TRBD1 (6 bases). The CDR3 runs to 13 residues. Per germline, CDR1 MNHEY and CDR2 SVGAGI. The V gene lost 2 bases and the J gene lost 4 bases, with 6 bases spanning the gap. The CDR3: CASSYRGNQPQHF. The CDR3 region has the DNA TGTGCCAGCAGTTACAGGGGGAATCAGCCCCAGCATTTT.

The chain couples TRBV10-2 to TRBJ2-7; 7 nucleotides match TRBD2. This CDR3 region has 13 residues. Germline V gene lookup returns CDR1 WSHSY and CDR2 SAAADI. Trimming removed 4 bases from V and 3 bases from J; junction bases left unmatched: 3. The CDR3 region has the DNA TGCGCCAGCAGTGTACTAGCGAGCTACGAGCAGTACTTC. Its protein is CASSVLASYEQYF.

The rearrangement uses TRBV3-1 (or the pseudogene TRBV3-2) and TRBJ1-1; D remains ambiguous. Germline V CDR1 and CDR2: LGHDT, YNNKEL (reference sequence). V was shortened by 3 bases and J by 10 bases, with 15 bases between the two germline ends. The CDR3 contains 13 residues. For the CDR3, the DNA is TGTGCCAGCAGCCAGTTACCTCCAGCGGGAGCTTTCTTT. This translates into CASSQLPPAGAFF.

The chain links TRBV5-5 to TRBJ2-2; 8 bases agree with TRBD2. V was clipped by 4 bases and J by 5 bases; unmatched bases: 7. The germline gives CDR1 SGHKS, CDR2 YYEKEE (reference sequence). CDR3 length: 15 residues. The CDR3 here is CASSPGGGWTGELFF. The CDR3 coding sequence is TGTGCCAGCAGCCCCGGCGGGGGGTGGACCGGGGAGCTGTTTTTT.